This T cell receptor beta chain stems from a study of blood T cell repertoires in COVID-19. Across the whole study: COVID-19 samples collected from the United States, Italy and Spain covered acute and convalescent phases. T cells, B-cell-depleted T cells, or PBMCs provided the cDNA or gDNA that served as material.

Source study methods: The authors estimated nucleated cell counts from reference gene primer amplification. The assay was immunoSEQ multiplex PCR, and TCRdb's table has in-frame clones only and misses some. D and trimming were read from the DNA, whereas the V and J calls and clone size are those reported in that table. The sample yields 90,000 or so clones, 65% to 90% seen once. Trimming cost V 0 bases and J 3 bases, with 12 bases left between them. The CDR3 contains 16 residues. The germline CDR1 and CDR2 sequences are KGHSH and LQKENI. The clonotype comes from a man aged 60-69 years with acute or convalescent COVID-19. The sequenced sample was peripheral blood. The chain joins TRBV18 to TRBJ1-3; D not certain. For the CDR3, the DNA is TGTGCCAGCTCACCACCAACCGGGGTTTTTGGAAACACCATATATTTT. Amino acid sequence: CASSPPTGVFGNTIYF.